The source of this T cell receptor beta chain is a study of monozygotic twins with inflammatory bowel disease. Whole-study results and caveats: Repertoire similarity did not differ between concordant and discordant twins, perhaps due to limited power.

Following a re-call of the 5' RACE reads, TCRdb has one entry per CDR3 protein and lacks DNA. The sample data list 300,000 to 400,000 distinct CDR3 sequences. Germline-derived CDR1 and CDR2 are SEHNR and FQNEAQ (reference sequence). The CDR3 covers 15 residues. For this clonotype: What it recognizes is unknown.

The gene calls are TRBV7-9 and TRBJ1-5. The clonotype comes from a human donor with ulcerative colitis or Crohn's disease, or a healthy co-twin of an affected twin (not recorded which). The sample comprised blood. The CDR3 loop is CASSRTEGGDQPQHF.